Below, 11 T cell receptor beta chains from the same sample are listed, as sequenced in a study of immune evolution from preneoplasia to lung adenocarcinoma. The method was immunoSEQ multiplex PCR; TCRdb's version includes in-frame clones alone and lacks a portion of them. Of some 5,000 clones in the sample, less than 80% were seen once. Sequenced: FFPE adjacent normal lung tissue. These receptors were obtained from a person in their 70s with lung adenocarcinoma.

V gene TRBV19 combines with J gene TRBJ1-6; tentative D call: TRBD1 (5 bases). V was pared by 6 bases and J by 8 bases, with 14 bases between. The CDR3 length is 14 residues. Germline-derived CDR1 and CDR2 are LNHDA and SQIVND (reference sequence). The CDR3 is CASRERQLDSPLHF. In nucleotides, the CDR3 is TGTGCCAGTAGAGAGAGACAGTTAGATTCACCCCTCCACTTT.

The V call is TRBV6-1, the J call TRBJ1-5; TRBD1 aligns across 7 bases. V was pared by 3 bases and J by 4 bases, with 6 bases of the junction left unmatched. In germline, CDR1 is MNHNS, CDR2 SASEGT. The CDR3 sequence is 15 residues long. CDR3 coding DNA: TGTGCCAGCAGTGATTGGAGGGGGCGTAATCAGCCCCAGCATTTT. Translation gives CASSDWRGRNQPQHF.

The chain joins TRBV7-9 to TRBJ2-1; no clear D. The CDR3 covers 13 residues. Looked up from germline, CDR1 is SEHNR and CDR2 is FQNEAQ (reference sequence). Between the trimmed V and J ends, which lost 5 bases and 9 bases, there was a span of 14 bases. The CDR3, as DNA: TGTGCCAGCAGCCCATACAACCCCCTTGAGCAGTTCTTC. The encoded protein is CASSPYNPLEQFF.

J is TRBJ2-2 and V is TRBV6-1; 10 bases are a match to TRBD2. This CDR3 has 17 residues. Germline assignment: CDR1 MNHNS and CDR2 SASEGT. Unmatched junction bases numbered 10, after V lost 4 bases and J lost 5 bases. The CDR3: CASSAAGGPSETGELFF. DNA of the CDR3: TGTGCCAGCAGTGCAGCGGGGGGGCCAAGTGAAACCGGGGAGCTGTTTTTT.

This clone has a single count. Here the CDR3 reads CASSRDSTDTQYF. The DNA of the CDR3 is TGTGCCAGCAGCCGAGACAGCACAGATACGCAGTATTTT. The chain combines TRBV7-3 with TRBJ2-3; D ambiguous. The germline CDR1 and CDR2 sequences are SGHTA and FQGTGA. CDR3 length equals 13 residues. V was shortened by 5 bases and J by 0 bases, with 6 bases between the two germline ends.

This clone was seen more than once but under ten times. CDR3 residues: CASSPSGVADTQYF. CDR3 nucleotide sequence: TGTGCCAGCAGTCCTAGCGGGGTCGCAGATACGCAGTATTTT. The chain recombines TRBV2 with TRBJ2-3; TRBD2 matches 9 bases. Germline CDR1 reads SNHLY; CDR2 reads FYNNEI. V shed 5 bases and J 4 bases; nucleotides not matched to a gene: 4. The CDR3 runs 14 residues.

This clone showed up just once. The chain links TRBV30 to TRBJ2-5, with D unresolved. The CDR3 contains 10 residues. V was trimmed by 2 bases and J by 5 bases, leaving 3 bases between them. Germline assignment: CDR1 GTSNPN and CDR2 SVGIG (reference sequence). The DNA for the CDR3 is TGTGCCTGGAGTTCCGAGACCCAGTACTTC. Translation gives CAWSSETQYF.

The gene calls are TRBV9 and TRBJ2-7, with D perhaps TRBD2 (7 bases). The germline V and J ends were trimmed by 3 bases and 3 bases, with 16 bases remaining between them. Looked up from germline, CDR1 is SGDLS and CDR2 is YYNGEE. This CDR3 has 15 residues. CDR3 DNA sequence: TGTGCCAGCAGCGATGGGGGGGACAAATTCTACGAGCAGTACTTC. It yields the protein CASSDGGDKFYEQYF.

A single count supports this clone. The rearrangement joins TRBV10-3 to TRBJ1-1; tentatively, D is TRBD1 (6 bases). The ends were cut back, 2 bases at V and 1 base at J, with 11 bases in the middle. This CDR3 is built from 15 residues. Germline CDR1 is ENHRY and CDR2 is SYGVKD. The CDR3 loop reads CAISEGMDRNTEAFF. For the CDR3, the DNA is TGTGCCATCAGTGAGGGGATGGACAGGAACACTGAAGCTTTCTTT.

The chain links TRBV7-8 to TRBJ1-1, with D perhaps matching TRBD1 (5 bases). Trimming took 5 bases from V and 1 from J, leaving 8 bases between them. The CDR3 contains 13 residues. The germline gives CDR1 SGHVS, CDR2 FQNEAQ. The CDR3 region is CASSPTGNTEAFF. The CDR3 DNA sequence: TGTGCCAGCAGCCCCACAGGGAACACTGAAGCTTTCTTT.

The chain is built from TRBV29-1 and TRBJ2-1; D is undetermined. The CDR3 totals 11 residues. Germline CDR1 reads SQVTM; CDR2 reads ANQGSEA. With 4 bases removed from V and 10 bases from J, the gap between germline ends came to 11 bases. The CDR3 nucleotides read TGCAGCGTTGTTGACGTTCCCGAGCAGTTCTTC. It codes for CSVVDVPEQFF.